This T cell receptor (beta chain) derives from a study of blood T cells in healthy people across ages. Germline V lookup: CDR1 MDHEN, CDR2 SYDVKM. This CDR3 has 13 residues. Each donor gave 9.5 to 10 milliliters of peripheral blood. PBMCs, at least 6 million per sample, were isolated. Study findings and constraints: Those diversity estimates obtained from one million T cells were thought to be underestimates.

For the second PCR, which ran for 7 to 11 cycles, a sample-barcoded 5' primer and a J-beta primer mix were used. MiXCR, run by TCRdb on the 5' RACE reads, gives a single entry per CDR3 protein. This sample has 500,000 to 650,000 distinct CDR3 sequences; over 25% occur once, and the top ten carry roughly 3.5%. This clonotype was counted only a few times. Antigen unknown. The same data also contributed to another study, on T cells of mothers and their children. This second study notes: The authors detected no persistent microchimeric T cell clones.

The TCR originated in a boy between 2 and 10 years old in good health. The genes are TRBV28 and TRBJ2-5, with unresolved D. The J call may not be correct, given that the DNA end is closer to TRBJ2-7. Material: blood. The CDR3, as DNA: TGTGCCAGCAGTTTTCGGTCAGGCGACGAGCAGTACTTC. This sequence encodes CASSFRSGDEQYF.